Below are 2 T cell receptor beta chains sequenced from a single sample in a study of resident and recirculating memory T cells in vitiligo. Clones were read by immunoSEQ multiplex PCR, and TCRdb kept only the in-frame ones, dropping some. The top ten clones hold around 4.6% of a sample with around 76,000 clones, roughly 92% of them seen once. The sample was blood. Receptors were obtained from a male donor with vitiligo.

The gene calls are TRBV4-2 and TRBJ2-3, with TRBD2 matching 9 bases. This CDR3 has 18 amino acids. Germline V CDR1 and CDR2: LGHNA, YNFKEQ. Trimming took 1 base from V and 0 from J; bases not matched to a gene: 8. The CDR3 is CASSQARRAGGSTDTQYF. The DNA of the CDR3 is TGTGCCAGCAGCCAAGCTAGGAGAGCGGGGGGTAGCACAGATACGCAGTATTTT.

This chain joins TRBV4-2 and TRBJ2-3, with 7 bases that match TRBD1. Germline assignment: CDR1 LGHNA and CDR2 YNFKEQ. The CDR3 spans 15 residues. J was trimmed by 4 bases and V by 0 bases; bases with no gene match: 4. The CDR3 region is CASSQETGSPDTQYF. For the CDR3, the DNA is TGTGCCAGCAGCCAAGAGACAGGGTCGCCAGATACGCAGTATTTT.